This TCR beta chain was observed in a study of Ad26.COV2.S vaccination and SARS-CoV-2 variants (dated by TCRdb to about 2021). Regarding the research as a whole: Vaccine-arm donors came from COV1001, a multicentre, randomized, double-blind, placebo-controlled phase I-IIa trial of Ad26.COV2.S in healthy adults. Ad26.COV2.S was administered intramuscularly at 5 x 10^10 or 1 x 10^11 viral particles, either as a single shot or as two shots given 56 days apart. TCRbeta repertoire sequencing served as the tool for gauging how specific and how broad the SARS-CoV-2-reactive T cell receptors were following Ad26.COV2.S vaccination. A total of approximately 32 samples were included in the TCR-sequenced set, comprising some 20 Ad26.COV2.S vaccine recipients, 5 placebo recipients and 8 SARS-CoV-2 convalescent individuals. Trial participants were randomized into five groups of five, in which low-dose or high-dose Ad26.COV2.S was given once or twice, or placebo was given on both occasions. Investigators did not know the trial group allocation while performing experiments and assessing outcomes.

The treatment or condition tag for this specimen amounts to: roughly 19 received Ad26.COV2.S at low or high dose, single or two shots; 5 received placebo; per-sample allocation not given. Repertoires of vaccine and placebo recipients were sequenced from samples taken on day 63 after the first injection. Cohort 1b enrolled 25 to 30 adults aged 18-55 years at a single site in Boston, USA, between 29 July and 7 August 2020. As a vaccine, Ad26.COV2.S was a replication-incompetent adenovirus type 26 vector that expressed a prefusion-stabilized SARS-CoV-2 spike protein derived from the original Wuhan strain. Overall study results and their limits: Comparable non-spike TCR breadth was observed between vaccine and placebo recipients, consistent with only spike being contained in the vaccine. It was noted by the authors that total T cell responses may have been underestimated by the TCR breadth and depth analyses. Spike-specific TCR breadth was higher in Ad26.COV2.S recipients than in placebo recipients (P = 0.0014). After vaccination, substantial breadth of spike-specific CD8+ and CD4+ T cell responses was reported. Comparing responses between vaccine doses or regimens was not something the study was powered to do.

TCRbeta CDR3 regions were sequenced with the immunoSEQ Assay. After extraction, genomic DNA underwent amplification by bias-controlled multiplex PCR, followed by high-throughput sequencing. Per the source publication's procedure: Collapsing and filtering of sequences were performed to quantify the absolute abundance of each unique TCRbeta CDR3 region. T cell fraction was estimated by normalizing TCRbeta template counts to usable DNA, with usable DNA measured through amplification of reference genes found in all nucleated cells. Repertoire TCRs were annotated as SARS-CoV-2-specific when V gene, CDR3 amino acid sequence and J gene were exactly matched to a known reactive TCR set. The reference SARS-CoV-2 TCR set was derived from MIRA and filtered for enrichment in COVID-19-positive ImmuneCODE repertoires, a step that removed public or cross-reactive TCRs. Based on the MIRA antigens, annotated TCRs were further analysed at the level of specific ORF or position within ORF. Depth was the summed frequency of annotated unique rearrangements, while breadth was defined as annotated unique rearrangements over total unique productive rearrangements. TCR breadth was compared between groups using two-sided Wilcoxon rank-sum tests. This immuneACCESS table, as held by TCRdb, lists in-frame sequences with V and J called but not all clones. Of the missing ones, under half trace to an unresolved V gene in checked studies; the others have no known cause. That table gives V, J and clone size, and the DNA gave D and trimming. The sample profile shows around 450,000 clones; about nine tenths of them were found once. 12% of the sample is held by the ten biggest clonotypes.

Inclusive of the bounding cysteine and phenylalanine, the CDR3 is 15 residues long. This entry keeps only the CDR3 DNA: 45 bases, framed from base 1. V lost 6 bases and J lost 2 bases, and the count of bases not matched to a germline gene is 9. Based on the germline V gene, the CDR1 and CDR2 sequences are KGHSH and LQKENI. With respect to this clone: No antigen is known for it. There are no base qualities to consult, and no much larger clone falls within one base.

Here the chain combines TRBV18 and TRBJ1-2; 7 central bases correspond to TRBD1. This clonotype was obtained from a person aged 18 to 59 who received the Ad26.COV2.S COVID-19 vaccine or a placebo. Sequencing used peripheral blood, obtained in a trial of Ad26.COV2.S vaccine versus placebo. The nucleotides are TGTGCCAGCTCGGGTACAGGGGAAGGCAACTATGGCTACACCTTC. The encoded protein is CASSGTGEGNYGYTF.